The 4 T cell receptor beta chains presented below share a single source sample, sequenced in a study of T cell responses to AZD1222 COVID-19 vaccine. Assay used: immunoSEQ multiplex PCR; TCRdb lists only in-frame clones, some missing. Of 110,000 to 150,000 clones listed, under 95% are singletons. The sample consisted of peripheral blood, taken on day 0 of AZD1222 vaccination. The receptors stem from an adult in good health.

V usage is TRBV5-1 and J usage is TRBJ1-1, with D uncertain. Germline values: CDR1 SGHRS, CDR2 YFSETQ. The CDR3 consists of 15 residues. Trimming took 2 bases from V and 0 from J, leaving 11 bases between them. The CDR3 region has the DNA TGCGCCAGCAGCTTCTCGCCGGGAATGAACACTGAAGCTTTCTTT. It is translated as CASSFSPGMNTEAFF.

This chain connects TRBV2 to TRBJ1-5; no definite D call. CDR3 length: 14 residues. The germline V and J ends were trimmed by 2 bases and 4 bases, with 9 bases remaining between them. CDR1 is SNHLY and CDR2 is FYNNEI in the germline V gene. CDR3 sequence: CASSEWGRNQPQHF. The CDR3 DNA is TGTGCCAGCAGTGAATGGGGAAGGAATCAGCCCCAGCATTTT.

The chain uses TRBV6-2 or TRBV6-3 and TRBJ1-2; TRBD1 is a possible D gene (5 bases). The CDR3 is 15 residues long. The germline gives CDR1 MNHEY, CDR2 SVGEGT. With 2 bases removed from V and 7 bases from J, the gap between germline ends came to 17 bases. The CDR3 DNA reads as TGTGCCAGCAGTTACCGGGACCCAGGGATCCGTGGCTACACCTTC. Protein product: CASSYRDPGIRGYTF.

The chain uses TRBV9 and TRBJ2-5, with 7 positions matching TRBD1. V trimming: 0 bases; J trimming: 5 bases; junction bases outside the gene matches: 7. This CDR3 is built from 15 residues. CDR1 SGDLS and CDR2 YYNGEE come from the germline V gene. The CDR3 nucleotides are TGTGCCAGCAGCGTAGATGAGGGGGCCCGGGAGACCCAGTACTTC. Amino acid sequence: CASSVDEGARETQYF.